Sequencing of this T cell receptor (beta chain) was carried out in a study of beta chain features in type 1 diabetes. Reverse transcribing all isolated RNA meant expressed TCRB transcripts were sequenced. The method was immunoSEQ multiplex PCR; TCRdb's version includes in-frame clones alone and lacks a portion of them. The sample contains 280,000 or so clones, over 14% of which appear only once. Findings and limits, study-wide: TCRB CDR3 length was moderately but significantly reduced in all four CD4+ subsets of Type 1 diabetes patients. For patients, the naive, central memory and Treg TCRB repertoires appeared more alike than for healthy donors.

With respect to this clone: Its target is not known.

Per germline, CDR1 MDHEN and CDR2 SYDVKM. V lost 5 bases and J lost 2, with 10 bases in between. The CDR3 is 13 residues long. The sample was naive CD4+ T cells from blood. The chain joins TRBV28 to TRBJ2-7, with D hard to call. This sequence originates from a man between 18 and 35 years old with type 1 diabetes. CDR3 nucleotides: TGTGCCAGCAGTATCCCGGTCCCCTACGAGCAGTACTTC. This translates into CASSIPVPYEQYF.